This T cell receptor (beta chain) was obtained from a study of blood T cell repertoires in COVID-19. V dropped 1 base and J dropped 11 bases, with 17 bases sitting between them. The CDR3 is 14 amino acids. Per the germline V gene, CDR1 is LGHDT and CDR2 is YNNKEL (reference sequence). Original methodology: Using reference gene primer amplification, nucleated cell counts were estimated. Profiled with immunoSEQ multiplex PCR; TCRdb holds only in-frame clones, not every one. Clone size and the V and J calls come from that table; the DNA yielded D and trimming. Of more than 300,000 clones listed, roughly 90% are singletons.

This chain joins TRBV3-1 (or the pseudogene TRBV3-2) and TRBJ1-1; weak D call: TRBD1 (6 bases). Source material: peripheral blood. The TCR originated in a woman between 40 and 50 years old with COVID-19, enrolled during active disease. This chain's CDR3 is CASSQGATGSLAFF. The DNA for the CDR3 is TGTGCCAGCAGCCAAGGAGCGACAGGTTCCCTGGCTTTCTTT.